The clone carrying this T cell receptor beta chain was observed once. Authors' data handling: The assay estimated nucleated cells by amplifying reference gene primers. Data came from immunoSEQ multiplex PCR; TCRdb stores just in-frame clones and leaves some out. V and J calls and clone size come straight from that table; D and trimming were deduced from the DNA. The table lists 250,000 to 300,000 clones, 85% to 90% of them singletons. This sample is drawn from a study of blood T cell repertoires in COVID-19. The wider study: Material from acute and convalescent COVID-19 was sourced from the United States, Italy and Spain.

Seattle patient enrollment occurred during active infection, with longitudinal follow-up thereafter. Germline CDR1 and CDR2: GTSNPN and SVGIG (reference sequence). CDR3 length: 14 amino acids. V was cut by 2 bases and J by 4 bases, with 9 bases left in between. The TCR originated in a woman aged 45 to 65 with COVID-19, enrolled during active disease. V and J are TRBV30 and TRBJ1-6; possibly TRBD1 for D (5 bases). The sequenced material came from peripheral blood. In DNA form, the CDR3 reads TGTGCCTGGAGTTCGGGGGGTTATAATTCACCCCTCCACTTT. Its protein is CAWSSGGYNSPLHF. The variable domain in full, completed from reference TRBV30 and TRBJ1-6, reads SQTIHQWPATLVQPVGSPLSLECTVEGTSNPNLYWYRQAAGRGLQLLFYSVGIGQISSEVPQNLSASRPQDRQFILSSKKLLLSDSGFYLCAWSSGGYNSPLHFGNGTRLTVT.